This is a list of T cell receptor beta chains from one sample in a study of blood T cell repertoires in COVID-19. Some clones are missing from TCRdb's copy, which holds only in-frame ones; the method was immunoSEQ multiplex PCR. This sample has over 130,000 clones, with 60% to 80% found just once. The specimen was PBMCs or T cells enriched from blood (not recorded which). Receptors were obtained from a woman in her 50s who had recovered from COVID-19. Each CDR3 is given with its conserved first and last residue. The D gene is left open where the match is weak. Only part of the rows carry a size: once, few, many, or a class if the clone is expanded.

TRBJ2-1,.,TRBV7-2,few,CASTNRGWNEQFF,TGTGCCAGCACCAATAGGGGGTGGAATGAGCAGTTCTTC
TRBJ1-2,.,TRBV11-2,.,CASSQTGTTEDGYTF,TGTGCCAGCAGCCAGACAGGCACCACCGAGGATGGCTACACCTTC
TRBJ2-6,.,TRBV6-5,.,CASNRHLDQANVLTF,TGTGCCAGCAACAGGCACCTAGACCAAGCCAACGTCCTGACTTTC
TRBJ1-2,.,TRBV5-1,.,CASSLAIWGGLYGYTF,TGCGCCAGCAGCTTGGCCATTTGGGGCGGTCTCTATGGCTACACCTTC
TRBJ1-2,TRBD1,TRBV2,.,CASKGGWGYTF,TGTGCCAGCAAAGGGGGCTGGGGCTACACCTTC
TRBJ1-1,TRBD1,TRBV19,.,CASSPGQPTEAFF,TGTGCCAGCTCCCCGGGACAGCCCACTGAAGCTTTCTTT
TRBJ1-4,.,TRBV7-6,.,CASSLARGGGQKLFF,TGTGCCAGCAGCTTAGCCAGGGGTGGTGGTCAAAAACTGTTTTTT
TRBJ1-1,.,TRBV7-9,.,CASSLVAGPNTEAFF,TGTGCCAGCAGCTTAGTGGCGGGGCCGAACACTGAAGCTTTCTTT
TRBJ2-7,.,TRBV27,.,CASSPGGSYEQYF,TGTGCCAGCAGTCCAGGGGGGTCCTACGAGCAGTACTTC
TRBJ2-2,.,TRBV28,.,CASSYVINTGELFF,TGTGCCAGCAGCTACGTGATTAACACCGGGGAGCTGTTTTTT
TRBJ1-1,.,TRBV14,once,CASSRTWGGLAEAFF,TGTGCCAGCAGCCGGACTTGGGGGGGGTTGGCTGAAGCTTTCTTT
TRBJ2-2,.,TRBV27,.,CASSFGGELFF,TGTGCCAGCAGTTTCGGCGGGGAGCTGTTTTTT
TRBJ2-1,TRBD2,TRBV29-1,.,CSVEGTSGSRYEQFF,TGCAGCGTTGAAGGGACTAGCGGGAGCCGTTATGAGCAGTTCTTC
TRBJ1-2,.,TRBV11-2,.,CASSLVSQSFNYGYTF,TGTGCCAGCAGCTTAGTTAGCCAGTCTTTTAACTATGGCTACACCTTC
TRBJ2-7,TRBD1,TRBV24-1,.,CATKRGTAYEQYF,TGTGCCACCAAAAGAGGGACAGCCTACGAGCAGTACTTC
TRBJ1-2,.,TRBV19,.,CASSIERNYGYTF,TGTGCCAGTAGTATTGAGCGGAACTATGGCTACACCTTC
TRBJ2-5,.,TRBV29-1,.,CSVQVRETQYF,TGCAGCGTCCAGGTCCGGGAGACCCAGTACTTC
TRBJ1-6,.,TRBV6-1,.,CASSEAGATYNSPLHF,TGTGCCAGCAGTGAGGCAGGGGCGACCTATAATTCACCCCTCCACTTT
TRBJ1-3,.,TRBV11-2,.,CASSLGGWSGNTIYF,TGTGCCAGCAGCTTAGGCGGATGGTCTGGAAACACCATATATTTT
TRBJ2-2,TRBD1,TRBV3-1/TRBV3-2,.,CASSRGTADKSGELFF,TGTGCCAGCAGCCGTGGGACAGCGGATAAAAGCGGGGAGCTGTTTTTT
TRBJ1-6,TRBD1,TRBV30,.,CAWNFRAGTGGSPLHF,TGTGCCTGGAATTTCCGGGCCGGGACAGGGGGTTCACCCCTCCACTTT
TRBJ2-1,.,TRBV5-1,.,CASSLGGVPTKYNEQFF,TGCGCCAGCAGCTTGGGAGGCGTCCCTACAAAATACAATGAGCAGTTCTTC
TRBJ1-1,.,TRBV6-6,once,CASSRPGREATEAFF,TGTGCCAGCAGCCGCCCCGGCAGGGAAGCCACTGAAGCTTTCTTT
TRBJ2-7,TRBD1,TRBV13,.,CASSLGVDRSSYEQYF,TGTGCCAGCAGCTTAGGCGTGGACAGGAGCTCCTACGAGCAGTACTTC
TRBJ1-5,.,TRBV19,.,CASRRGQYNQPQHF,TGTGCCAGTCGCCGAGGACAGTACAATCAGCCCCAGCATTTT
TRBJ1-1,TRBD1,TRBV6-1,.,CASSDAGTASDEAFF,TGTGCCAGCAGTGACGCTGGGACAGCCTCCGACGAAGCTTTCTTT
TRBJ2-1,.,TRBV10-3,.,CAISEVAGSANEQFF,TGTGCCATCAGTGAAGTTGCGGGATCCGCCAATGAGCAGTTCTTC
TRBJ2-2,.,TRBV5-1,.,CASSLGRVNTGELFF,TGCGCCAGCAGCTTGGGGAGAGTAAACACCGGGGAGCTGTTTTTT
TRBJ1-1,.,TRBV3-1/TRBV3-2,.,CASSSLGGTEAFF,TGTGCCAGCAGCTCACTCGGGGGGACTGAAGCTTTCTTT
TRBJ2-5,.,TRBV11-2,.,CASSLQETQYF,TGTGCCAGCAGCCTCCAAGAGACCCAGTACTTC
TRBJ1-2,.,TRBV2,once,CASSRATGGANYGYTF,TGTGCCAGCAGTCGGGCGACAGGAGGAGCTAACTATGGCTACACCTTC
TRBJ1-6,TRBD1,TRBV18,.,CASSTQGADSPLHF,TGTGCCAGCTCAACCCAGGGGGCAGATTCACCCCTCCACTTT
TRBJ1-5,.,TRBV7-6,.,CASSPEVGRGLYYSNQPQHF,TGTGCCAGCAGCCCAGAGGTGGGCAGGGGCCTCTACTATAGCAATCAGCCCCAGCATTTT
TRBJ1-5,.,TRBV28,.,CASSLGSGQPQHF,TGTGCCAGCAGTTTAGGGTCGGGTCAGCCCCAGCATTTT
TRBJ2-3,TRBD2,TRBV6-5,.,CASSLAGTNTQYF,TGTGCCAGCTCGCTAGCGGGGACGAATACGCAGTATTTT
TRBJ2-7,TRBD1,TRBV7-8,few,CASSSFRGSYEQYF,TGTGCCAGCAGCTCCTTCAGGGGGAGCTACGAGCAGTACTTC
TRBJ1-3,TRBD1,TRBV10-3,.,CASVDRELGNTIYF,TGTGCCAGCGTGGACAGGGAGTTAGGAAACACCATATATTTT
TRBJ2-1,TRBD2,TRBV19,.,CASTKTGLVFSGEQFF,TGTGCCAGCACAAAAACCGGACTAGTTTTTTCCGGTGAGCAGTTCTTC
TRBJ2-7,.,TRBV9,.,CASSVGISSEQYF,TGTGCCAGCAGCGTAGGTATTTCTTCGGAGCAGTACTTC
TRBJ1-1,TRBD1,TRBV9,few,CASSPRTGGTEAFF,TGTGCCAGCAGCCCGCGGACAGGCGGGACTGAAGCTTTCTTT
TRBJ2-5,TRBD2,TRBV19,.,CASSIDPAGGRKTQYF,TGTGCCAGTAGTATAGACCCAGCGGGGGGGCGAAAGACCCAGTACTTC